What follows describes a single T cell receptor (beta chain). Recent acute infections and vaccinations were absent in the healthy HIV-negative adult donors. CD4+ cells underwent separation, giving CD45RA+ naive and CD45RA-negative memory subsets. These data come from a study of shared clonotypes between healthy human individuals. Researchers ran the assay at a deep level. The protocol was immunoSEQ multiplex PCR, while the TCRdb copy is restricted to in-frame clones and leaves out a portion. The table records approximately 2.3 million clones, approximately 93% of them present only once. What was sequenced was naive CD4+ T cells from PBMCs. The subset was: CD45RA+ positively selected. This receptor was obtained from a man aged 18 to 35 in good health. Some clones in this sample may be carry-over from other donors' samples.

CDR3 sequence: CASSLFPGVGSYEQYF. CDR3 nucleotides: TGTGCCAGCAGCTTATTTCCGGGGGTGGGATCCTACGAGCAGTACTTC. The V call is TRBV5-6, the J call TRBJ2-7; a possible D gene is TRBD2 (6 bases). The germline gives CDR1 SGHDT, CDR2 YYEEEE. The CDR3 is made up of 16 amino acids. V was shortened by 2 bases and J by 1 base, with 16 bases between the two germline ends.